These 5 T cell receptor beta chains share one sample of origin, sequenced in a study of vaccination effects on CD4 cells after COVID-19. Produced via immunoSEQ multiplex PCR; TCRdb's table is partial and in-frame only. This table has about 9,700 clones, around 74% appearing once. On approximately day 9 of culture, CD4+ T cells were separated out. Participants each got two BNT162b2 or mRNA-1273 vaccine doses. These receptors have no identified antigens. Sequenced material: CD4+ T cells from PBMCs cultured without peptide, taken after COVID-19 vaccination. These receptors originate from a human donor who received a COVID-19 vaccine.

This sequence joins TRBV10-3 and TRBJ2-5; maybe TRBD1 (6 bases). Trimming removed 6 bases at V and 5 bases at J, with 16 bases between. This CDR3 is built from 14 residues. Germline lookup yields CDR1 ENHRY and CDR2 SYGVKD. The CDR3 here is CAISKTSRGETQYF. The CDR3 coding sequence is TGTGCCATCAGCAAAACTAGTAGGGGGGAGACCCAGTACTTC.

The CDR3 coding sequence is TGTGCCAGCAGTTTTCAGGCCGACACCTATGGCTACACCTTC. Translating it yields CASSFQADTYGYTF. J is TRBJ1-2 and V is TRBV27; no reliable D call. Per germline, CDR1 MNHEY and CDR2 SMNVEV (reference sequence). V gave up 3 bases and J gave up 4 bases, with 12 bases separating them. CDR3 length: 14 residues.

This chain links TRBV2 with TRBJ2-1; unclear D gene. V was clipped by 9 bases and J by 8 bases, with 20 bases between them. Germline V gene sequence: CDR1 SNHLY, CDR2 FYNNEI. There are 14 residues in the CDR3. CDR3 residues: CASKNGVSVHEQFF. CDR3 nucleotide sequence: TGTGCCAGTAAAAACGGAGTCTCGGTCCATGAGCAGTTCTTC.

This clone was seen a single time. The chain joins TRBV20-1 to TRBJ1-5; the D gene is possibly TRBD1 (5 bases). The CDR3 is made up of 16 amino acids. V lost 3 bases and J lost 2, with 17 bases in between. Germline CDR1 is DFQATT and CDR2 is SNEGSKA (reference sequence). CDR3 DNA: TGCAGTGCTAGTGATAACGGGGGAGGCGGCAATCAGCCCCAGCATTTT. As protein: CSASDNGGGGNQPQHF.

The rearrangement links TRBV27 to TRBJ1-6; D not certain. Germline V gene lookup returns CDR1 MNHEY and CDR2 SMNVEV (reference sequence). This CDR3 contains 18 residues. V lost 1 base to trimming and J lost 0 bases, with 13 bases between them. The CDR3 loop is CASSLLALQSSYNSPLHF. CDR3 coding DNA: TGTGCCAGCAGTTTATTGGCCCTACAGAGCTCCTATAATTCACCCCTCCACTTT.